The sequence of this T cell receptor (beta chain) was determined in a study of T cell clonality in common variable immunodeficiency. About this clone itself: Its specificity is not known. The sequenced fragment ends 3 residues before the CDR3 boundary, so the rest is inferred from the germline J gene.

Patients and controls were mostly of Caucasian heritage. General observations from the study: TCRbeta clonality was increased in CVID versus healthy controls. Repertoire-complication correlations in CVID were limited by patient heterogeneity. Common variable immunodeficiency TCR beta sequences reportedly had fewer deletions and N-nucleotide insertions.

This CDR3 has 14 amino acids. CDR1 SGHRS and CDR2 YFSETQ come from the germline V gene. J was trimmed by 5 bases and V by 5 bases; bases with no gene match: 4. This table comes from immunoSEQ multiplex PCR, and its TCRdb copy is limited to in-frame clones, with some not included. The sample presents about 44,000 clones, none singletons. V usage is TRBV5-1 and J usage is TRBJ2-1; 10 bases match TRBD2. The sequence derives from a person aged 18-70 years in good health. The sequenced sample consisted of peripheral blood mononuclear cells. The sequenced CDR3 bases are TGCGCCAGCAGTACTCTAGCGGGAGACAATGAG. Translation gives CASSTLAGDNE. Given in full, the CDR3 is CASSTLAGDNEQFF. Combining the CDR3 with reference TRBV5-1 and TRBJ2-1 gives the whole variable domain KAGVTQTPRYLIKTRGQQVTLSCSPISGHRSVSWYQQTPGQGLQFLFEYFSETQRNKGNFPGRFSGRQFSNSRSEMNVSTLELGDSALYLCASSTLAGDNEQFFGPGTRLTVL.